This TCR beta chain appears in the sequencing data of a study of blood T cell repertoires in COVID-19. Study-wide context: Sites in the United States, Italy and Spain provided acute and convalescent COVID-19 samples. Sample material is recorded as cDNA or gDNA derived from T cells, B-cell-depleted T cells, or PBMCs.

There are 15 residues in the CDR3. Germline CDR1 MNHNS, CDR2 SASEGT. The ends lost 0 bases at V and 4 bases at J; junction bases unmatched: 5. Source study methods: The authors estimated nucleated cell counts from reference gene primer amplification. Using immunoSEQ multiplex PCR, the repertoire was profiled, and TCRdb retains in-frame clones only, with some absent. Clonal size and the V and J genes are those of that table, whereas D and trimming came from the DNA. The sample lists about 410,000 clones, around 86% occurring once. This sequence originates from a woman in her twenties or thirties with active or convalescent COVID-19. The gene calls are TRBV6-1 and TRBJ1-2; 7 nucleotides align to TRBD1. The sequencing input was peripheral blood. CDR3 DNA: TGTGCCAGCAGTGAAGCCTGGGACAGAGGCTATGGCTACACCTTC. This translates into CASSEAWDRGYGYTF.